These 27 T cell receptor beta chains came from one sample sequenced in a study of response to subunit inactivated influenza vaccine. TCRdb re-called the RT-PCR reads through MiXCR, storing one row per CDR3 protein. Here the sample spans about half a million distinct CDR3 sequences, roughly 9.7% being singletons. Specimen: PBMCs from blood, collected roughly 46 days after vaccination. Source of these receptors: a man in his fifties who received an inactivated influenza vaccine.

Ten or more counts support this clonotype. The chain uses TRBV4-1 and TRBJ1-1, with TRBD1 as a possible D gene (6 bases). The germline CDR1 and CDR2 sequences are MGHRA and YSYEKL. The V and J ends lost 2 bases and 1 base respectively, with 14 bases between them. The CDR3 sequence is 16 residues long. This CDR3 is CASSQTPGHPNTEAFF. In nucleotides, the CDR3 is TGCGCCAGCAGCCAAACCCCGGGACACCCGAACACTGAAGCTTTCTTT.

This clonotype was seen more than once but under ten times. This chain links TRBV10-3 with TRBJ2-1; 7 bases agree with TRBD1. This CDR3 is built from 15 residues. Germline V gives CDR1 ENHRY, CDR2 SYGVKD. With 2 bases clipped from V and 0 bases from J, the junction kept 1 base outside the gene matches. The CDR3 reads CAISETGDSYNEQFF. The CDR3 bases are TGTGCCATCAGTGAGACAGGGGACTCCTACAATGAGCAGTTCTTC.

A note on this clonotype: Being one base from a much bigger clone, this may be a read error. The gene calls are TRBV20-1 and TRBJ2-3, with D possibly being TRBD2 (5 bases). Germline V gene lookup returns CDR1 DFQATT and CDR2 SNEGSKA (reference sequence). CDR3 length: 15 amino acids. CDR3 nucleotide sequence: TGCAGTGCTAGAGATACCCTTTCTAGCACAGAAACGCAGTATTTT. Its translation is CSARDTLSSTETQYF.

This clonotype was recorded a few times. The V call is TRBV6-1, the J call TRBJ2-7, with unresolved D. CDR1 and CDR2 from the germline V gene are MNHNS and SASEGT. Deletions cut 10 bases from V and 3 bases from J, with 10 bases between. The CDR3 length is 11 residues. The CDR3 reads CATLWVYEQYF. In DNA form, the CDR3 reads TGTGCCACCCTGTGGGTCTACGAGCAGTACTTC.

This clonotype has just a few counts. The chain uses TRBV29-1 and TRBJ2-5; D not resolved. V was pared by 4 bases and J by 5 bases, with 11 bases between. The CDR3 spans 12 residues. Germline CDR1 reads SQVTM; CDR2 reads ANQGSEA. The CDR3 DNA reads as TGCAGCGTTGTTAGGGAAAGCGAGACCCAGTACTTC. It is translated as CSVVRESETQYF. Based on the CDR3 plus reference TRBV29-1 and TRBJ2-5, the full variable domain is SAVISQKPSRDICQRGTSLTIQCQVDSQVTMMFWYRQQPGQSLTLIATANQGSEATYESGFVIDKFPISRPNLTFSTLTVSNMSPEDSSIYLCSVVRESETQYFGPGTRLLVL.

The chain recombines TRBV6-1 with TRBJ2-2; D could derive from TRBD1 or TRBD2 (7 bases each). Germline lookup yields CDR1 MNHNS and CDR2 SASEGT. Trimming took off 6 bases at V and 2 bases at J, with 13 bases between the two ends. The CDR3 loop spans 15 amino acids. The DNA for the CDR3 is TGTGCCAGCAGGGGAGGGGGCATCAACACCGGGGAGCTGTTTTTT. This gives the protein CASRGGGINTGELFF.

This clonotype was seen a few times. The rearrangement uses TRBV6-1 and TRBJ2-1; D unclear. Germline lookup yields CDR1 MNHNS and CDR2 SASEGT. The CDR3 runs to 14 residues. V was cut by 8 bases and J by 6 bases, with 17 bases left in between. CDR3 residues: CASPRGGLVNEQFF. The CDR3 DNA reads TGTGCCAGCCCACGAGGTGGGCTGGTCAATGAGCAGTTCTTC.

The chain employs TRBV4-3 and TRBJ2-3; TRBD2 matches 10 bases. The germline gives CDR1 LGHNA, CDR2 YSLEER. V lost 0 bases to trimming and J lost 2 bases; unmatched junction nucleotides: 11. The CDR3 runs 19 residues. The CDR3: CASSQDRYTSGVITDTQYF. CDR3 in DNA: TGCGCCAGCAGCCAAGATCGGTATACTAGCGGGGTTATCACAGATACGCAGTATTTT.

This rearrangement joins TRBV6-1 to TRBJ1-6; 7 bases are a match to TRBD1. Germline-derived CDR1 and CDR2 are MNHNS and SASEGT. V was pared by 7 bases and J by 7 bases, with 10 bases of the junction left unmatched. The CDR3 runs to 15 residues. The CDR3 sequence: CASNKIRQGNSPLHF. CDR3 nucleotide sequence: TGTGCCAGCAACAAAATCCGACAGGGAAATTCACCCCTCCACTTT.

In its sample, this clonotype was seen a few times. The rearrangement uses TRBV14 and TRBJ1-1, with D perhaps TRBD1 (5 bases). The V and J ends lost 4 bases and 10 bases respectively, with 13 bases between them. CDR3 size: 12 residues. Looked up from germline, CDR1 is SGHDN and CDR2 is FVKESK. The chain's CDR3 is CASSPDRRGAFF. DNA for the CDR3: TGTGCCAGCAGCCCTGATCGTAGGGGAGCTTTCTTT.

This clonotype was seen many times. V is TRBV18 and J is TRBJ2-7, with TRBD2 as a possible D gene (5 bases). Trimming left V 2 bases short and J 4 bases short, with 6 bases between. Germline assignment: CDR1 KGHSH and CDR2 LQKENI. CDR3 length equals 12 residues. CDR3 nucleotides: TGTGCCAGCTCACCAGAGGGTTACGAGCAGTACTTC. It yields the protein CASSPEGYEQYF.

The chain joins TRBV30 to TRBJ2-1; D remains unclear. The CDR3 loop spans 16 amino acids. V lost 0 bases, J lost 0 bases, and 12 bases lay in between. CDR1 GTSNPN and CDR2 SVGIG come from the germline V gene (reference sequence). DNA for the CDR3: TGTGCCTGGAGTGTACCTAGGTCAAGCTCCTACAATGAGCAGTTCTTC. Its translation: CAWSVPRSSSYNEQFF.

Of note for this clonotype: It is unclear where the CDR3 begins or ends on the DNA, so no DNA is shown, and the CDR3 is as TCRdb lists it. The chain has TRBV21-1 and TRBJ2-3; the table assigns TRBD2, which was not confirmed against the DNA. TRBV21-1 is a listed pseudogene. The CDR3 region is 15 residues in length, termini included. CDR3: CASRVGAGASYTQYF.

This clonotype has a handful of counts. The chain uses TRBV4-1 and TRBJ1-2, with a possible D match to TRBD1 (6 bases). CDR1 is MGHRA, CDR2 YSYEKL, per germline. V was trimmed by 0 bases and J by 2 bases, leaving 10 bases between them. The CDR3 runs to 15 residues. CDR3 in amino acids: CASSQEFQGNYGYTF. The DNA for the CDR3 is TGCGCCAGCAGCCAAGAGTTCCAGGGGAACTATGGCTACACCTTC.

This clonotype was detected ten times or more. V and J are TRBV24-1 and TRBJ2-2; TRBD1 aligns across 10 bases. Germline CDR1 reads KGHDR; CDR2 reads SFDVKD. The ends lost 9 bases at V and 7 bases at J; junction bases unmatched: 7. CDR3 length: 14 residues. CDR3 amino acids: CATGRQGANGELFF. The CDR3 DNA follows: TGTGCCACCGGACGACAGGGGGCGAACGGGGAGCTGTTTTTT.

This clonotype was detected many times. The chain links TRBV29-1 to TRBJ2-2, with D perhaps TRBD1 or TRBD2 (7 bases each). Trimming pared 4 bases from V and 6 bases from J, leaving 12 bases between. This CDR3 has 13 amino acids. CDR1 SQVTM and CDR2 ANQGSEA come from the germline V gene. DNA of the CDR3: TGCAGCGTTGGCAGGGGGGGAGCCGGGGAGCTGTTTTTT. Translating it yields CSVGRGGAGELFF.

The CDR3 reads CSVGTSGVGDTQYF. The CDR3 nucleotides are TGCAGCGTTGGAACTAGCGGGGTTGGAGATACGCAGTATTTT. The chain has TRBV29-1 and TRBJ2-3; 10 bases agree with TRBD2. Germline V gene sequence: CDR1 SQVTM, CDR2 ANQGSEA. Losses at the gene ends were 4 bases for V and 5 bases for J; bases not matched to a gene: 6. The CDR3 runs 14 residues.

This clonotype was seen repeatedly, ten times or more. The CDR3 coding sequence is TGTGCCAGCAGTCGAGGAAGCCGCTCTAATGAGCAGTTCTTC. Protein sequence: CASSRGSRSNEQFF. The genes are TRBV6-1 and TRBJ2-1; no definite D call. This CDR3 comprises 14 residues. The ends were cut back, 5 bases at V and 7 bases at J, with 15 bases in the middle. The germline CDR1 and CDR2 sequences are MNHNS and SASEGT.

The rearrangement uses TRBV27 and TRBJ2-1, with D unclear. V gave up 6 bases and J gave up 10 bases, with 13 bases separating them. Germline V gene sequence: CDR1 MNHEY, CDR2 SMNVEV (reference sequence). The CDR3 extends over 12 amino acids. The CDR3 nucleotides are TGTGCCAGCAGAAGAGGTTTAGGAGAGCAGTTCTTC. Its translation: CASRRGLGEQFF.

The chain carries TRBV6-5 and TRBJ2-7; a weak D match, TRBD1 (6 bases). The CDR3 totals 15 residues. Per germline, CDR1 MNHEY and CDR2 SVGAGI. The V gene lost 0 bases and the J gene lost 7 bases, with 16 bases spanning the gap. CDR3 amino acids: CASSYSGAQGGEQYF. CDR3 bases: TGTGCCAGCAGTTACTCGGGAGCCCAAGGGGGTGAGCAGTACTTC.

This clonotype was seen only a few times. This rearrangement joins TRBV10-3 to TRBJ1-5; D possibly corresponds to TRBD1 (6 bases). Trimming shortened V by 10 bases and J by 3 bases, and 16 bases separated the two germline ends. This CDR3 is 14 amino acids long. CDR1 is ENHRY and CDR2 is SYGVKD in the germline V gene. CDR3 bases: TGTGCCACCCGGGGGGGGGCCATCAATCAGCCCCAGCATTTT. Translated: CATRGGAINQPQHF.

V usage is TRBV9 and J usage is TRBJ1-2; possibly TRBD1 for D (5 bases). This CDR3 comprises 13 residues. The germline V and J ends were trimmed by 4 bases and 8 bases, with 15 bases remaining between them. CDR1 SGDLS and CDR2 YYNGEE come from the germline V gene. The CDR3 nucleotides are TGTGCCAGCAGCCCACCGGGGGGAGGAGGCTACACCTTC. Translated: CASSPPGGGGYTF.

This clonotype was observed a handful of times. The rearrangement links TRBV6-1 to TRBJ1-5, with a tentative D call TRBD1 (5 bases). CDR1 and CDR2 (germline): MNHNS, SASEGT. Between the trimmed V and J ends, which lost 5 bases and 2 bases, there was a span of 13 bases. The CDR3 runs 15 residues. The CDR3 DNA is TGTGCCAGCAGTCGCGCCGGGGGTGGCAATCAGCCCCAGCATTTT. It yields the protein CASSRAGGGNQPQHF.

This clonotype showed up just a few times. The V gene is TRBV4-2, the J gene TRBJ2-1; 8 bases map to TRBD2. V trimming: 0 bases; J trimming: 0 bases; junction bases outside the gene matches: 7. The CDR3 runs to 18 residues. Germline lookup yields CDR1 LGHNA and CDR2 YNFKEQ. For the CDR3, the DNA is TGTGCCAGCAGCCAAGATGAGGTAGCGGGGACCTCCTACAATGAGCAGTTCTTC. Its protein is CASSQDEVAGTSYNEQFF.

This clonotype was picked up many times. The germline gene is not matched at one end of the junction; a read error may be the cause. This chain links TRBV12-3 or TRBV12-4 with TRBJ2-5; D not resolved. This CDR3 has 11 amino acids. The CDR3, as DNA: TGTGCCAGCACCTCCGCTGGGCCTCTGTCCTTC. The encoded protein is CASTSAGPLSF.

The chain uses TRBV15 and TRBJ2-5; D gene ambiguous. CDR1 LNHNV and CDR2 YYDKDF come from the germline V gene (reference sequence). The V end lost 3 bases, the J end lost 5 bases, and 7 bases lay between the germline ends. The CDR3 runs to 12 residues. CDR3 region: CATSSPWETQYF. DNA for the CDR3: TGTGCCACCAGCAGCCCCTGGGAGACCCAGTACTTC.

This clonotype was picked up many times. The chain has TRBV5-1 and TRBJ1-1; D possibly corresponds to TRBD1 (6 bases). Trimming left V 3 bases short and J 4 bases short, with 16 bases between. The CDR3 has 15 residues. Germline loops: CDR1 SGHRS, CDR2 YFSETQ. The CDR3 DNA sequence: TGCGCCAGCAGCTCGGAACCGGGACACATCACTGAAGCTTTCTTT. This encodes CASSSEPGHITEAFF.